One and the same sample provided the 16 T cell receptor beta chains below, sequenced in a study of glioma-infiltrating T cells after dendritic cell vaccination. The assay was immunoSEQ multiplex PCR, and TCRdb's table has in-frame clones only and misses some. Seen here are approximately 110,000 clones, about 90% observed once, and the top ten hold roughly 2.5%. Time point denoted: after dendritic cell vaccination, including at tumor progression/relapse. The specimen was blood, collected after dendritic cell vaccination. All receptors come from a human donor with glioblastoma.

V gene TRBV14 combines with J gene TRBJ2-5; 10 bases map to TRBD1. From germline, CDR1 is SGHDN and CDR2 FVKESK. Trimming removed 4 bases from V and 2 bases from J; junction bases left unmatched: 4. This CDR3 is built from 15 residues. The CDR3 spells CASSPRTGGQETQYF. CDR3 bases: TGTGCCAGCAGCCCCCGGACAGGGGGTCAAGAGACCCAGTACTTC.

The chain couples TRBV6-1 to TRBJ2-1, with D possibly being TRBD2 (6 bases). The CDR3 loop spans 13 amino acids. The V end lost 6 bases, the J end lost 5 bases, and 11 bases lay between the germline ends. Germline V lookup: CDR1 MNHNS, CDR2 SASEGT. The CDR3 bases are TGTGCCAGCAGGACTAGTATGGACAATGAGCAGTTCTTC. This encodes CASRTSMDNEQFF.

This chain links TRBV5-1 with TRBJ2-3, with 11 bases matching TRBD2. Germline values: CDR1 SGHRS, CDR2 YFSETQ. CDR3 length equals 15 residues. The trim removed 4 bases at V and 5 bases at J, leaving 6 bases unmatched. The CDR3 DNA follows: TGCGCCAGCAGCCCGACTAGCGGGATAGGAGATACGCAGTATTTT. This translates into CASSPTSGIGDTQYF.

The gene calls are TRBV30 and TRBJ1-6, with a tentative D call TRBD1 (5 bases). The CDR3 spans 14 residues. With 4 bases removed from V and 9 bases from J, the gap between germline ends came to 16 bases. Germline-derived CDR1 and CDR2 are GTSNPN and SVGIG (reference sequence). The chain's CDR3 is CAWTWGPGRSPLHF. For the CDR3, the DNA is TGTGCCTGGACCTGGGGCCCAGGGCGTTCACCCCTCCACTTT.

The chain is built from TRBV5-1 and TRBJ2-7, with 7 nucleotides matching TRBD1. CDR1 SGHRS and CDR2 YFSETQ come from the germline V gene. Trimming removed 5 bases from V and 6 bases from J; junction bases left unmatched: 17. This CDR3 spans 16 amino acids. The CDR3 reads CASSSGSVTGDTEQYF. DNA of the CDR3: TGCGCCAGCAGTTCTGGGTCGGTTACAGGGGATACCGAGCAGTACTTC. Supplemented by reference TRBV5-1 and TRBJ2-7, the full variable domain reads KAGVTQTPRYLIKTRGQQVTLSCSPISGHRSVSWYQQTPGQGLQFLFEYFSETQRNKGNFPGRFSGRQFSNSRSEMNVSTLELGDSALYLCASSSGSVTGDTEQYFGPGTRLTVT.

V usage is TRBV30 and J usage is TRBJ2-7; no clear D. Germline V gene data show CDR1 as GTSNPN and CDR2 as SVGIG (reference sequence). This CDR3 comprises 14 residues. V was cut by 3 bases and J by 0 bases, with 12 bases left in between. The CDR3 DNA sequence: TGTGCCTGGAGAGGCATAAACAGCTCCTACGAGCAGTACTTC. Amino acid sequence: CAWRGINSSYEQYF.

The chain couples TRBV27 to TRBJ1-2, with a possible D match to TRBD1 (5 bases). This CDR3 has 14 residues. Trimming shortened V by 0 bases and J by 5 bases, and 10 bases separated the two germline ends. Germline CDR1 and CDR2: MNHEY and SMNVEV (reference sequence). CDR3 DNA: TGTGCCAGCAGTTTATCGGGCAGGGCTTATGGCTACACCTTC. It is translated as CASSLSGRAYGYTF.

The rearrangement joins TRBV10-2 to TRBJ1-1; TRBD1 is a possible D gene (5 bases). CDR3 length: 12 amino acids. In germline, CDR1 is WSHSY, CDR2 SAAADI. Trimming cost V 11 bases and J 0 bases, with 10 bases left between them. CDR3 sequence (DNA): TGCGCCTGTCTACAGGTGAACACTGAAGCTTTCTTT. Protein sequence: CACLQVNTEAFF.

This clone was observed a handful of times. This rearrangement joins TRBV10-3 to TRBJ2-2; no reliable D call. The CDR3 contains 14 residues. V shed 4 bases and J shed 1 base, with 7 bases lying between them. Germline V gene lookup returns CDR1 ENHRY and CDR2 SYGVKD. The CDR3 nucleotides are TGTGCCATCAGTGTGCGCGAGAACACCGGGGAGCTGTTTTTT. It translates to CAISVRENTGELFF.

The chain carries TRBV27 and TRBJ2-7, with unresolved D. With 2 bases removed from V and 6 bases from J, the gap between germline ends came to 11 bases. Germline-derived CDR1 and CDR2 are MNHEY and SMNVEV (reference sequence). CDR3 length: 13 amino acids. The CDR3 sequence: CASSLPGYGEQYF. CDR3 nucleotides: TGTGCCAGCAGTTTACCAGGTTACGGCGAGCAGTACTTC.

The rearrangement links TRBV7-8 to TRBJ2-5, with a tentative D call TRBD1 (6 bases). The CDR3 is made up of 15 amino acids. Per germline, CDR1 SGHVS and CDR2 FQNEAQ. Trimming stripped 3 bases from V and 5 bases from J, with 16 bases between. The CDR3 reads CASSFPLGQGETQYF. The CDR3 bases are TGTGCCAGCAGCTTTCCCCTCGGGCAGGGGGAGACCCAGTACTTC. The complete variable domain, with remaining parts taken from reference TRBV7-8 and TRBJ2-5, reads GAGVSQSPRYKVAKRGQDVALRCDPISGHVSLFWYQQALGQGPEFLTYFQNEAQLDKSGLPSDRFFAERPEGSVSTLKIQRTQQEDSAVYLCASSFPLGQGETQYFGPGTRLLVL.

The V gene is TRBV5-4, the J gene TRBJ2-7, with TRBD2 matching 8 bases. This CDR3 is built from 13 residues. J lost 5 bases, V lost 4 bases, and 5 bases had no gene match. CDR1 and CDR2 from the germline V gene are SGHNT and YYREEE (reference sequence). CDR3: CASSVGTRDEQYF. In DNA, the CDR3 is TGTGCCAGCAGCGTCGGGACTAGGGACGAGCAGTACTTC.

The V gene is TRBV25-1, the J gene TRBJ2-2; D may be TRBD2 (7 bases). The CDR3 runs 14 residues. V dropped 1 base and J dropped 6 bases, with 9 bases sitting between them. Germline values: CDR1 MGHDK, CDR2 SYGVNS. The CDR3 DNA follows: TGTGCCAGCAGTGAATGGGAGGGGGCCGGGGAGCTGTTTTTT. It codes for CASSEWEGAGELFF. The whole variable domain, remainder taken from reference TRBV25-1 and TRBJ2-2, is EADIYQTPRYLVIGTGKKITLECSQTMGHDKMYWYQQDPGMELHLIHYSYGVNSTEKGDLSSESTVSRIRTEHFPLTLESARPSHTSQYLCASSEWEGAGELFFGEGSRLTVL.

This chain links TRBV4-2 with TRBJ2-5; 9 bases align to TRBD1. Trimming removed 3 bases from V and 5 bases from J; junction bases left unmatched: 7. CDR3 length: 15 residues. Germline V lookup: CDR1 LGHNA, CDR2 YNFKEQ. The CDR3, as DNA: TGTGCCAGCAGCCAGCGGGACAGGGACGGGGAGACCCAGTACTTC. It yields the protein CASSQRDRDGETQYF.

On this clone: Other nucleotide sequences from this sample produce the same CDR3. This chain links TRBV7-9 with TRBJ2-7; no clear D gene. The V gene lost 4 bases and the J gene lost 1 base, with 8 bases spanning the gap. The CDR3 has 13 residues. Germline loops: CDR1 SEHNR, CDR2 FQNEAQ (reference sequence). The chain's CDR3 is CASSSTGSYEQYF. As DNA, the CDR3 is TGTGCCAGCAGCTCTACCGGGTCCTACGAGCAGTACTTC.

V and J are TRBV5-1 and TRBJ2-7, with a possible D match to TRBD1 (6 bases). The CDR3 is made up of 15 amino acids. Germline-derived CDR1 and CDR2 are SGHRS and YFSETQ. Trimming took 3 bases from V and 5 from J, leaving 18 bases between them. CDR3 in amino acids: CASSWGQGTDDEQYF. CDR3 coding DNA: TGCGCCAGCAGCTGGGGGCAGGGCACAGACGACGAGCAGTACTTC.